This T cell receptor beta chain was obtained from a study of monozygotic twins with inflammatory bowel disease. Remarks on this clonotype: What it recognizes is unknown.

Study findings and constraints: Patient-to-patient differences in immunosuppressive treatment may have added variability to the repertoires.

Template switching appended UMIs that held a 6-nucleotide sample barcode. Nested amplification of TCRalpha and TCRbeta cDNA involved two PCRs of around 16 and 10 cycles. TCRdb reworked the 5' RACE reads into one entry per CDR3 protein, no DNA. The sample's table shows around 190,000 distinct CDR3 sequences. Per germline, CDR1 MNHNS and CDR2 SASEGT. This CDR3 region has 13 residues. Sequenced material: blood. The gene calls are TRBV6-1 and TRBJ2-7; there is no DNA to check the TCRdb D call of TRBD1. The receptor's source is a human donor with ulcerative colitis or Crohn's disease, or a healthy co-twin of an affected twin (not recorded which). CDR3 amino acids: CASSDPGQEEQYF.